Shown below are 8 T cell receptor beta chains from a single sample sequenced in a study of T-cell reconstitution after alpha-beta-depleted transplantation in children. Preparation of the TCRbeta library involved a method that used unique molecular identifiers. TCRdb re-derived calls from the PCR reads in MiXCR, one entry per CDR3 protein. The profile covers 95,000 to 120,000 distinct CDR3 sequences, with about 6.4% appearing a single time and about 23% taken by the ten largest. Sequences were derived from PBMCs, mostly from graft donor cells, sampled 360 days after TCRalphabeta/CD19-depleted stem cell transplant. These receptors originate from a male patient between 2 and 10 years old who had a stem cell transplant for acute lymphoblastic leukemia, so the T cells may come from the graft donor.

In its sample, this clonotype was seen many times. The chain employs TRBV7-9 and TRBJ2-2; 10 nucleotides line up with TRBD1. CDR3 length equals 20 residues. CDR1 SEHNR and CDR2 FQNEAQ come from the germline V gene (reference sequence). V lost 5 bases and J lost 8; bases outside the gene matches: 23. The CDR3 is CASSNKASNAGTGASGELFF. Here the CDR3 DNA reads TGTGCCAGCAGCAACAAGGCGTCAAACGCCGGGACAGGGGCCTCGGGGGAGCTGTTTTTT.

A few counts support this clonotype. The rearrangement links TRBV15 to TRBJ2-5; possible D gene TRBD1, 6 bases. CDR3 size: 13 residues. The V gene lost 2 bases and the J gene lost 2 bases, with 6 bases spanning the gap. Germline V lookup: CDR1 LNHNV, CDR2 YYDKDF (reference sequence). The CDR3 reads CATSRTGQETQYF. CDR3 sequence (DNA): TGTGCCACCAGCAGAACAGGGCAAGAGACCCAGTACTTC.

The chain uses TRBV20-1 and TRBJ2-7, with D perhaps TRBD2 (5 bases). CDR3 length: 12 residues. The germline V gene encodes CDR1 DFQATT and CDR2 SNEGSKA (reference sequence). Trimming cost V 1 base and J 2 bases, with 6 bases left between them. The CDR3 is CSARGLPYEQYF. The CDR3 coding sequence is TGCAGTGCTAGAGGACTACCCTACGAGCAGTACTTC.

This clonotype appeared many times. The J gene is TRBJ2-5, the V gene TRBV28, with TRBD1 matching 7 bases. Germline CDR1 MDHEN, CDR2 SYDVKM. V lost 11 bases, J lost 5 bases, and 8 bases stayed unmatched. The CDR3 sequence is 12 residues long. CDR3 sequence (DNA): TGTGCCGTTCAGGGGGTGCATGAGACCCAGTACTTC. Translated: CAVQGVHETQYF.

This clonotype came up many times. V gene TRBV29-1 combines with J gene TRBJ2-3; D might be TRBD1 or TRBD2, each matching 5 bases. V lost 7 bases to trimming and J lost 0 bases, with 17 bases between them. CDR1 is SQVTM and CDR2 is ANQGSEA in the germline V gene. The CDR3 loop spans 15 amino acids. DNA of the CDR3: TGCAGCGCTAATACGAGGGGCCTTAGCACAGATACGCAGTATTTT. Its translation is CSANTRGLSTDTQYF.

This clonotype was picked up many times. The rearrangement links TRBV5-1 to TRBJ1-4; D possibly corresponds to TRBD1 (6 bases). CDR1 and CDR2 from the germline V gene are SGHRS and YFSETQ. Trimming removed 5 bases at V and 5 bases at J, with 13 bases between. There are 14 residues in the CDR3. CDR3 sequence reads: CASSSGTPNEKLFF. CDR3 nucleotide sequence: TGCGCCAGCAGTTCCGGGACACCCAATGAAAAACTGTTTTTT.

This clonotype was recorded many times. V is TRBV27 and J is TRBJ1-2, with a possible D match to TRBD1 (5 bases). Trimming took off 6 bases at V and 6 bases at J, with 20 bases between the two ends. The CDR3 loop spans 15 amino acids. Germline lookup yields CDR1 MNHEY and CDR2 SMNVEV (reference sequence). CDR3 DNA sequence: TGTGCCAGCAGCACCTATACAGGAGACTTAGATGGCTACACCTTC. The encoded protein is CASSTYTGDLDGYTF.

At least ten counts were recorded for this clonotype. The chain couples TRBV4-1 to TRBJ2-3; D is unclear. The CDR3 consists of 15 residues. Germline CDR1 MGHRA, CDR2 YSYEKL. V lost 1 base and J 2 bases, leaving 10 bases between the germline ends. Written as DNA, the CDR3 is TGCGCCAGCAGCCAAGGGCCCCAGGACACAGATACGCAGTATTTT. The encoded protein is CASSQGPQDTDTQYF.